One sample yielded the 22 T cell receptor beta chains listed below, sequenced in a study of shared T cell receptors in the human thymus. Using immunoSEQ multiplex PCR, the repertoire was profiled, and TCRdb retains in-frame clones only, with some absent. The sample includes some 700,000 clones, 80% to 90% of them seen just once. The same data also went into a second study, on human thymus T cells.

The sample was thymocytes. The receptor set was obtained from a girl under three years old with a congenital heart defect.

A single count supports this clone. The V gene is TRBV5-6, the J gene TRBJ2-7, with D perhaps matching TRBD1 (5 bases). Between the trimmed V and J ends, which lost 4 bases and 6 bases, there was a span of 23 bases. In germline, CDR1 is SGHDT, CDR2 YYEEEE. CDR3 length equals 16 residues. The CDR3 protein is CASSKNNGPGPIEQYF. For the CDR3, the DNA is TGTGCCAGCAGCAAAAATAATGGTCCAGGGCCCATCGAGCAGTACTTC.

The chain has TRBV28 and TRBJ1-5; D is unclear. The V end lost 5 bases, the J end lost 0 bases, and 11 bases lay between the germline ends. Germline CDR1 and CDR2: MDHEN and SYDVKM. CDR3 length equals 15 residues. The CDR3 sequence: CASSRRRLSNQPQHF. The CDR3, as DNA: TGTGCCAGCAGTCGGAGGAGGCTTAGCAATCAGCCCCAGCATTTT.

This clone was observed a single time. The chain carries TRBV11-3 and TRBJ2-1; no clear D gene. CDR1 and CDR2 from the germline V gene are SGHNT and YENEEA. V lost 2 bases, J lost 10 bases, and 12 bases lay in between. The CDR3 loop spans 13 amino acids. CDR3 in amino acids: CASSLSVKIEQFF. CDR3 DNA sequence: TGTGCCAGCAGCTTATCGGTGAAAATAGAGCAGTTCTTC.

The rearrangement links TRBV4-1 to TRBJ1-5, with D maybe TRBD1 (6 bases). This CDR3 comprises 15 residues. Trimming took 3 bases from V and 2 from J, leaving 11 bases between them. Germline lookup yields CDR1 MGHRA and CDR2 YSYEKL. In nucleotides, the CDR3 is TGCGCCAGCAGCCAGACGGACAGAGGCAATCAGCCCCAGCATTTT. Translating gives CASSQTDRGNQPQHF.

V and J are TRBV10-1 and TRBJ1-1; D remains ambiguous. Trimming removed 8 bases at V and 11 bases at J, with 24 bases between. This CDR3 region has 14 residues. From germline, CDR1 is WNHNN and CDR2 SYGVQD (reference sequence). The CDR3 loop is CASDYGSLRNGAFF. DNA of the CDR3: TGCGCCAGCGACTACGGGTCCCTCCGAAACGGGGCTTTCTTT.

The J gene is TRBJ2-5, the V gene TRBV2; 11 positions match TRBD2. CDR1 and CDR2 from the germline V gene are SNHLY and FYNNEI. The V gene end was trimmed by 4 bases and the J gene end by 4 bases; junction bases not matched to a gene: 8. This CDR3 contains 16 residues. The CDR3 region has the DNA TGTGCCAGCAGTGGGGAGGTAGCGGGGGGGAGAGAGACCCAGTACTTC. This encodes CASSGEVAGGRETQYF.

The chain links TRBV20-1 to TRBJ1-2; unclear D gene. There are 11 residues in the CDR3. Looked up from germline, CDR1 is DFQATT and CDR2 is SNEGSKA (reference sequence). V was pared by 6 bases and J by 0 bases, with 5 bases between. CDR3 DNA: TGCAGTGCGGCGGCTAACTATGGCTACACCTTC. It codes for CSAAANYGYTF.

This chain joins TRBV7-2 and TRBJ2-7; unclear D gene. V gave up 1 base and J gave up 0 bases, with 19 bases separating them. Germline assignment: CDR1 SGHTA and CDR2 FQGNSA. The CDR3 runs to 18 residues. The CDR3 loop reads CASSLDQKETDPSYEQYF. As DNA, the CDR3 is TGTGCCAGCAGCTTAGATCAAAAGGAGACGGATCCCTCCTACGAGCAGTACTTC.

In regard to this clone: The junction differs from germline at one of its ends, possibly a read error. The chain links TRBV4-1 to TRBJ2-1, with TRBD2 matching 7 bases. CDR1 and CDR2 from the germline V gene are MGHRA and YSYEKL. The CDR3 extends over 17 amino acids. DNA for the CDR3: TGCGCCAGCAGCGAAGACGCTAGCGGATCGGGGTACGCTGAGCAGTTCTTC. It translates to CASSEDASGSGYAEQFF.

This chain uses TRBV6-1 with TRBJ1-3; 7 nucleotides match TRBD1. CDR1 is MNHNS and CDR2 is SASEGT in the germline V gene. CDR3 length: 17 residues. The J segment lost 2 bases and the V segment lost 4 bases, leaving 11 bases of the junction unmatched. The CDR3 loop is CASSGPARGCAGNTIYF. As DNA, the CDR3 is TGTGCCAGCAGTGGTCCCGCCAGGGGGTGCGCTGGAAACACCATATATTTT.

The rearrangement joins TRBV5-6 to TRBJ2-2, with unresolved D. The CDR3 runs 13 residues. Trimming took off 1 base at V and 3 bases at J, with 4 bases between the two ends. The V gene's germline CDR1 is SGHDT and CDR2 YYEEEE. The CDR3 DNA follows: TGTGCCAGCAGCTTGTATGACACCGGGGAGCTGTTTTTT. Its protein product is CASSLYDTGELFF.

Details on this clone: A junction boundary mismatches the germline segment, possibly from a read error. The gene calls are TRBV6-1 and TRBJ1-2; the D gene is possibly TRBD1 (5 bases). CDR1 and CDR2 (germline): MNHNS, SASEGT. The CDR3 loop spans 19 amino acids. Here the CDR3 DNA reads TGTGCCAGCAGTGGGGGGGTGTGGGTCGGCAGGGCACATAATGACATCGGATCCTTC. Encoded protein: CASSGGVWVGRAHNDIGSF.

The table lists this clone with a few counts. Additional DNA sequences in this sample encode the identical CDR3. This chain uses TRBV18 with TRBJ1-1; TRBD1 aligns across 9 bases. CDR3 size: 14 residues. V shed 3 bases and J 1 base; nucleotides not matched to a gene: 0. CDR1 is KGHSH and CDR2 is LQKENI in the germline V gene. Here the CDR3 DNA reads TGTGCCAGCTCACCGGGACAGGGGAACACTGAAGCTTTCTTT. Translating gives CASSPGQGNTEAFF.

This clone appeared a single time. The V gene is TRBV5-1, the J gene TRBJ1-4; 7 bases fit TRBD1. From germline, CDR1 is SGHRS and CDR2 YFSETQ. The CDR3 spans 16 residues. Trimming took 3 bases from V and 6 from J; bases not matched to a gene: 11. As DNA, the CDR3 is TGCGCCAGCAGCTGGACGGCCGCGCAGGGGGATGAAAAACTGTTTTTT. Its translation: CASSWTAAQGDEKLFF.

The CDR3 DNA sequence: TGCGCCAGCAGCCAAGGGATGGGGGCAGGGCCGCCCAATTACTATGGCTACACCTTC. Translation gives CASSQGMGAGPPNYYGYTF. The genes are TRBV4-3 and TRBJ1-2, with D possibly being TRBD1 (6 bases). From germline, CDR1 is LGHNA and CDR2 YSLEER. This CDR3 has 19 residues. V dropped 1 base and J dropped 3 bases, with 24 bases sitting between them.

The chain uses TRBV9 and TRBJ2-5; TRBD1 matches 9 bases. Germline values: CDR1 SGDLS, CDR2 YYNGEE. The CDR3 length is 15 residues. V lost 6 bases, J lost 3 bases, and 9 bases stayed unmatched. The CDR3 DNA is TGTGCCAGCAACCGGGACAGGGATGTCGAAGAGACCCAGTACTTC. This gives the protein CASNRDRDVEETQYF.

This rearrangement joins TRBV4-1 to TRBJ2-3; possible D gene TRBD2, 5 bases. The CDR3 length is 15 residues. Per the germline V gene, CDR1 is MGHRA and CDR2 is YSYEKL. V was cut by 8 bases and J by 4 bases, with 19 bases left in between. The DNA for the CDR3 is TGCGCCAGCTCTGCCCGGGGTTCGGTTCCAGATACGCAGTATTTT. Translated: CASSARGSVPDTQYF.

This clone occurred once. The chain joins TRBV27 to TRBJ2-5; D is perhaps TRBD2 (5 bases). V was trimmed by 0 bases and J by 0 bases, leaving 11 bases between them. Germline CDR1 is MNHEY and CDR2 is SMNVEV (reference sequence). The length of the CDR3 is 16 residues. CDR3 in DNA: TGTGCCAGCAGTTTATCCTCAAGGCGGGACCAAGAGACCCAGTACTTC. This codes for CASSLSSRRDQETQYF.

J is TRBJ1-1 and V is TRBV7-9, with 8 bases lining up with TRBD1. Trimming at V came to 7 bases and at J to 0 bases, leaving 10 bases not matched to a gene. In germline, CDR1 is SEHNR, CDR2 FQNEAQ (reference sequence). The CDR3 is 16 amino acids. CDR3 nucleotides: TGTGCCAGCATCAACCCGACAGGGGCTATGAACACTGAAGCTTTCTTT. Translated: CASINPTGAMNTEAFF.

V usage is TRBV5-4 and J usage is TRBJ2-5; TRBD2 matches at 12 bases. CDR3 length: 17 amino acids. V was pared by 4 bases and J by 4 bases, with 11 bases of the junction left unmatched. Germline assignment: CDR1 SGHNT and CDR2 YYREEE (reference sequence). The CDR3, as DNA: TGTGCCAGCAGCGAAGGGCTAGCGGGGGGGATCAGAGAGACCCAGTACTTC. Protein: CASSEGLAGGIRETQYF.

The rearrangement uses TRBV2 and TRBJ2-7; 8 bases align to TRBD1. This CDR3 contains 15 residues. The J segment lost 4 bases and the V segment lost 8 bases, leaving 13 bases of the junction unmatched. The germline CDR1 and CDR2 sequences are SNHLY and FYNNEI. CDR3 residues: CASFGDRRRAYEQYF. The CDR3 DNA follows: TGTGCCAGCTTTGGGGACAGGAGAAGGGCATACGAGCAGTACTTC.

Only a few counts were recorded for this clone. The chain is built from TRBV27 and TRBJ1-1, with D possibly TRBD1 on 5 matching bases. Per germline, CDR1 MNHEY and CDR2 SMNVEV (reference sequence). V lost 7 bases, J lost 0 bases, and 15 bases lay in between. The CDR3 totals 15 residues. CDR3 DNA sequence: TGTGCCAGCACCCGACGGGGACTCTTGAACACTGAAGCTTTCTTT. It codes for CASTRRGLLNTEAFF.